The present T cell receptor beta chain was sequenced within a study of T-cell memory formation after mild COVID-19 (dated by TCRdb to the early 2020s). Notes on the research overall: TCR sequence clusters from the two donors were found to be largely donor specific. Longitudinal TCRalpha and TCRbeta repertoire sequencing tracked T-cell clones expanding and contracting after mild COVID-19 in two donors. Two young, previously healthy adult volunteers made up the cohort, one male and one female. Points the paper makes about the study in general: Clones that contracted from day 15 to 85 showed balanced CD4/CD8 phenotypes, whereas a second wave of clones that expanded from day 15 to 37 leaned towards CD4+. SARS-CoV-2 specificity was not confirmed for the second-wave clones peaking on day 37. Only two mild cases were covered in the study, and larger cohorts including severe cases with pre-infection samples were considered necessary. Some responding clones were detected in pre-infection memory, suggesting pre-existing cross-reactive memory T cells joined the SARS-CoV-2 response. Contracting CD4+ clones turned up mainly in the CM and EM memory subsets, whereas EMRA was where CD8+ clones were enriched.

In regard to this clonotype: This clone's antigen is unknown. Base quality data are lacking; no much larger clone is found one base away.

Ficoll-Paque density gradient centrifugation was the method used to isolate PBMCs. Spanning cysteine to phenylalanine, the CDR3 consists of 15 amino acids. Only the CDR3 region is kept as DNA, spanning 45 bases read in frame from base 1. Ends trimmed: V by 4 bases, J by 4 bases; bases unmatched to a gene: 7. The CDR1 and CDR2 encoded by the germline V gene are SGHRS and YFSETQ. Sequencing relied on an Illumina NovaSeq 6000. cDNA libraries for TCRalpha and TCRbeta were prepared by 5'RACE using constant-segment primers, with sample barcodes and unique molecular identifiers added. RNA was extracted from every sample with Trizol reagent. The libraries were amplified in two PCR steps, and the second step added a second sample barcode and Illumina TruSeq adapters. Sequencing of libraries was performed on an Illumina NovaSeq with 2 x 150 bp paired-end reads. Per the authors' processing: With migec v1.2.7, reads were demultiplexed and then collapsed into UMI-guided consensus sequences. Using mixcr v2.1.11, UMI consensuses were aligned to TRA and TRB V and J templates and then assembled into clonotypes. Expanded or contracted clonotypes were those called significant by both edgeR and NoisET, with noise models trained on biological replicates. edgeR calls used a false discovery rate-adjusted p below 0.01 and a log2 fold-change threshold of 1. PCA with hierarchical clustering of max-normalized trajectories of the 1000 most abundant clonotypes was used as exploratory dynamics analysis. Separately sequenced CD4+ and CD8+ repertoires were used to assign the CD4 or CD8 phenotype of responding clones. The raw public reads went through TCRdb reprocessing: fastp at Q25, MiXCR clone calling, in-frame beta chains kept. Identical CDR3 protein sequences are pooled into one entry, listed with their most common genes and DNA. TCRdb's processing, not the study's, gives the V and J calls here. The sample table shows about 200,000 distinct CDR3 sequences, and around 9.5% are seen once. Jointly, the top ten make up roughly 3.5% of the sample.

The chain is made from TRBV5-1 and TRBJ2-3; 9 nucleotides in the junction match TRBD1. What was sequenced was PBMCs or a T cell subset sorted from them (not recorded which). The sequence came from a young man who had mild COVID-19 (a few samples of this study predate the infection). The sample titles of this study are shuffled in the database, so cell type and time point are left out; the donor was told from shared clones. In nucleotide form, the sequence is TGCGCCAGCAGCATGGGACAGGGAACATCAGATACGCAGTATTTT. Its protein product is CASSMGQGTSDTQYF.